Below, 17 T cell receptor beta chains from the same sample are listed, as sequenced in a study of OX40 agonist ivuxolimab in advanced cancers. TCRdb keeps only in-frame clones here, not all; method: immunoSEQ multiplex PCR. This table holds 55,000 to 70,000 clones, about 85% found once. Sample: CD4+ or CD8+ T cells sorted from blood, taken in a trial of the OX40 agonist ivuxolimab. The receptors were gathered from an adult with an advanced solid tumor such as melanoma, head and neck, liver or kidney cancer.

This clone was seen just once. The rearrangement links TRBV18 to TRBJ2-3; D is perhaps TRBD1 or TRBD2 (7 bases each). The CDR3 sequence is 16 residues long. V was pared by 1 base and J by 1 base, with 12 bases between. The germline V gene encodes CDR1 KGHSH and CDR2 LQKENI. CDR3 amino acids: CASSPREGAGTDTQYF. The CDR3 DNA reads as TGTGCCAGCTCACCACGGGAGGGGGCGGGCACAGATACGCAGTATTTT.

V usage is TRBV28 and J usage is TRBJ1-3, with D unresolved. The germline CDR1 and CDR2 sequences are MDHEN and SYDVKM. With 5 bases removed from V and 6 bases from J, the gap between germline ends came to 14 bases. The CDR3 totals 14 residues. In DNA form, the CDR3 reads TGTGCCAGCAGTCCCCCCGGCCTGGCAAACACCATATATTTT. Translation: CASSPPGLANTIYF.

This chain uses TRBV25-1 with TRBJ1-5; maybe TRBD1 (5 bases). The CDR3 extends over 11 amino acids. V lost 6 bases and J lost 15, with 15 bases in between. Germline loops: CDR1 MGHDK, CDR2 SYGVNS. This CDR3 is CASRWLNRSHF. The CDR3 nucleotides are TGTGCCAGCAGATGGTTGAACAGGTCGCATTTT.

This clone was observed a single time. CDR3 in amino acids: CASSPVAERTDTQYF. CDR3 in DNA: TGCGCCAGCAGCCCCGTAGCGGAGCGCACAGATACGCAGTATTTT. The gene calls are TRBV5-1 and TRBJ2-3, with D perhaps matching TRBD2 (6 bases). V was pared by 4 bases and J by 1 base, with 13 bases between. The length of the CDR3 is 15 residues. Germline CDR1 is SGHRS and CDR2 is YFSETQ.

This chain joins TRBV27 and TRBJ2-1; D might be TRBD1 (6 bases). V gave up 4 bases and J gave up 4 bases, with 17 bases separating them. This CDR3 region has 16 residues. CDR1 and CDR2 (germline): MNHEY, SMNVEV (reference sequence). Here the CDR3 reads CASSSLRQENYNEQFF. In nucleotides, the CDR3 is TGTGCCAGCAGTTCGTTACGACAGGAGAATTACAATGAGCAGTTCTTC.

This rearrangement joins TRBV7-6 to TRBJ2-7, with 8 bases lining up with TRBD2. There are 17 residues in the CDR3. From germline, CDR1 is SGHVS and CDR2 FNYEAQ. Losses at the gene ends were 6 bases for V and 4 bases for J; bases not matched to a gene: 17. As DNA, the CDR3 is TGTGCCAGCAGACCCGGGGGGGGGCGGACTAGCCGTTACGAGCAGTACTTC. Its protein product is CASRPGGGRTSRYEQYF. The variable domain in full, with the rest retrieved from reference TRBV7-6 and TRBJ2-7, is GAGVSQSPRYKVTKRGQDVALRCDPISGHVSLYWYRQALGQGPEFLTYFNYEAQQDKSGLPNDRFSAERPEGSISTLTIQRTEQRDSAMYRCASRPGGGRTSRYEQYFGPGTRLTVT.

This chain uses TRBV6-1 with TRBJ2-6; D is possibly TRBD1 (6 bases). Trimming took 4 bases from V and 3 from J, leaving 19 bases between them. This CDR3 has 18 residues. Germline V gene lookup returns CDR1 MNHNS and CDR2 SASEGT. CDR3 in DNA: TGTGCCAGCAGTGGCCCACGAAGGGGGTATGGTGGGGCCAACGTCCTGACTTTC. Translated, it gives CASSGPRRGYGGANVLTF.

V gene TRBV12-5 combines with J gene TRBJ1-3, with unresolved D. Germline V gene lookup returns CDR1 LGHNT and CDR2 FRNRAP. The length of the CDR3 is 13 residues. V was clipped by 6 bases and J by 0 bases, with 6 bases between them. CDR3 coding DNA: TGTGCTAGTGGCCTCTCCTCTGGAAACACCATATATTTT. This sequence encodes CASGLSSGNTIYF.

A few counts support this clone. The V call is TRBV7-9, the J call TRBJ2-2; D may match TRBD1 or TRBD2 (5 bases each). The germline gives CDR1 SEHNR, CDR2 FQNEAQ (reference sequence). The CDR3 spans 14 residues. Trimming took 0 bases from V and 6 from J, leaving 8 bases between them. CDR3 DNA: TGTGCCAGCAGCTTAGCTGGGGACGCCGGGGAGCTGTTTTTT. Translated, it gives CASSLAGDAGELFF.

The chain joins TRBV7-2 to TRBJ2-1; 7 bases are a match to TRBD1. This CDR3 has 15 residues. Looked up from germline, CDR1 is SGHTA and CDR2 is FQGNSA. Trimming cost V 11 bases and J 7 bases; bases outside gene matches: 17. This CDR3 reads CAVQALPNRGNEQFF. The DNA for the CDR3 is TGTGCCGTACAAGCCCTCCCGAACAGGGGTAATGAGCAGTTCTTC.

V usage is TRBV6-5 and J usage is TRBJ1-2; TRBD1 might be the D (5 bases). This CDR3 spans 14 amino acids. V was trimmed by 9 bases and J by 0 bases, leaving 14 bases between them. Germline-derived CDR1 and CDR2 are MNHEY and SVGAGI. Here the CDR3 DNA reads TGTGCCAGTTTGCCAGGGCCTTCTAACTATGGCTACACCTTC. This encodes CASLPGPSNYGYTF.

The chain couples TRBV5-1 to TRBJ2-1; D is undetermined. The ends were cut back, 1 base at V and 9 bases at J, with 11 bases in the middle. Germline lookup yields CDR1 SGHRS and CDR2 YFSETQ. This CDR3 is 13 amino acids long. CDR3 in amino acids: CASSLTPVGEQFF. The CDR3 DNA reads as TGCGCCAGCAGCTTGACGCCGGTCGGTGAGCAGTTCTTC.

The chain is built from TRBV7-9 and TRBJ1-2, with D maybe TRBD1 (6 bases). Trimming removed 5 bases from V and 1 base from J, with 14 bases in between. The CDR3 length is 15 residues. The germline V gene encodes CDR1 SEHNR and CDR2 FQNEAQ (reference sequence). CDR3 loop: CASSPNRGGNYGYTF. In nucleotides, the CDR3 is TGTGCCAGCAGCCCAAACAGAGGGGGTAACTATGGCTACACCTTC.

The chain combines TRBV2 with TRBJ2-2; 7 nucleotides line up with TRBD1. Trimming took 5 bases from V and 4 from J; bases not matched to a gene: 7. In germline, CDR1 is SNHLY, CDR2 FYNNEI. This CDR3 has 15 amino acids. The CDR3 nucleotides are TGTGCCAGCAGTTCCACAGGGGCAGGCACCGGGGAGCTGTTTTTT. Its translation is CASSSTGAGTGELFF.

J is TRBJ1-6 and V is TRBV19, with no clear D. V gave up 3 bases and J gave up 7 bases, with 4 bases separating them. Germline V gene sequence: CDR1 LNHDA, CDR2 SQIVND (reference sequence). The CDR3 contains 12 residues. The DNA for the CDR3 is TGTGCCAGTAGTATCTTGAATTCACCCCTCCACTTT. As protein: CASSILNSPLHF.

The chain is built from TRBV5-5 and TRBJ2-7; 9 positions agree with TRBD1. This CDR3 has 15 residues. Trimming at V came to 6 bases and at J to 4 bases, leaving 11 bases not matched to a gene. The germline gives CDR1 SGHKS, CDR2 YYEKEE (reference sequence). The CDR3 nucleotides read TGTGCCAGCACCACATCACAGGGGGCGCGTTACGAGCAGTACTTC. Its translation: CASTTSQGARYEQYF.

The chain uses TRBV6-1 and TRBJ1-1, with D tentatively TRBD1 (5 bases). CDR1 and CDR2 from the germline V gene are MNHNS and SASEGT. Trimming shortened V by 8 bases and J by 0 bases, and 13 bases separated the two germline ends. This CDR3 is built from 14 residues. CDR3: CASAGTNMNTEAFF. The CDR3 nucleotides are TGTGCCAGCGCCGGGACCAACATGAACACTGAAGCTTTCTTT.